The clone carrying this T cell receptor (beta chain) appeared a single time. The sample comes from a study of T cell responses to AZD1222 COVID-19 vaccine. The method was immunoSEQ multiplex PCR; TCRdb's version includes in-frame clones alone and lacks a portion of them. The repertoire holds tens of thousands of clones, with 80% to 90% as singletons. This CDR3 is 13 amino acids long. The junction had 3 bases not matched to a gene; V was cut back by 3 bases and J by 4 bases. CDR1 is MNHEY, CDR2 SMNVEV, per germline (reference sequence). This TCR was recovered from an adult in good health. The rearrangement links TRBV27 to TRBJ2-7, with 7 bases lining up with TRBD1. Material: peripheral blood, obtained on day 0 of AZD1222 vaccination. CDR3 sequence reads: CASSLGQKYEQYF. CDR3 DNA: TGTGCCAGCAGTTTGGGACAGAAGTACGAGCAGTACTTC.